This TCR beta chain stems from a study of blood T cell repertoires in COVID-19. Whole-study context: PBMCs, B-cell-depleted T cells, or T cells provided the cDNA or gDNA that made up the material.

The J segment lost 7 bases and the V segment lost 2 bases, leaving 13 bases of the junction unmatched. The length of the CDR3 is 16 residues. The germline gives CDR1 SGHNT, CDR2 YYREEE (reference sequence). Authors' analysis steps: Reference gene primer amplification gave estimated nucleated cell counts. Method: immunoSEQ multiplex PCR; TCRdb's copy keeps in-frame clones and lacks some. Clone size and V and J calls were adopted from that table, with D and trimming inferred from the DNA. This table has 100,000 to 150,000 clones, around 86% appearing once. V usage is TRBV5-4 and J usage is TRBJ2-3, with 7 bases aligning to TRBD2. This TCR came from a man older than 75 with active or convalescent COVID-19. Sequencing input: peripheral blood. The CDR3 sequence is CASSLVASGFVHTQYF. The DNA of the CDR3 is TGTGCCAGCAGCTTAGTAGCTAGCGGCTTCGTTCATACGCAGTATTTT.